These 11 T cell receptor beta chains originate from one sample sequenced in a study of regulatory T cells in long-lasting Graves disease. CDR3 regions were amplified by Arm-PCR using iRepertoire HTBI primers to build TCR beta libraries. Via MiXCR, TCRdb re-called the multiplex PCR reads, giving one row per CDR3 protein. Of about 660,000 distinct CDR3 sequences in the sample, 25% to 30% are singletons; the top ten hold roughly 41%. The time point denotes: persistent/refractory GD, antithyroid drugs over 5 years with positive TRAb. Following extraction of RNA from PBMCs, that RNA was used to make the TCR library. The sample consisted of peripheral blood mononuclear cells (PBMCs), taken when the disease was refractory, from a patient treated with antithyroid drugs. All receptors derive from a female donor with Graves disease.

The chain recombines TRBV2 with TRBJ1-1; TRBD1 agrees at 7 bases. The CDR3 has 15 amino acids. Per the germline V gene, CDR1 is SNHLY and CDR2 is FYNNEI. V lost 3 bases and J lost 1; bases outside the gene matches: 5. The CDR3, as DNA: TGTGCCAGCAGTGACCCGACAGGGACGAACACTGAAGCTTTCTTT. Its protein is CASSDPTGTNTEAFF.

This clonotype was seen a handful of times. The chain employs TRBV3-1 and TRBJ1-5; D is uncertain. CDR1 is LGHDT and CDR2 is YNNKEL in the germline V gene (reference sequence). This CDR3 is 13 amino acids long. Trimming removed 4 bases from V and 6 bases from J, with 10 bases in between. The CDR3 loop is CASSLGVPQPQHF. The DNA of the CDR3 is TGTGCCAGCAGCCTGGGTGTGCCTCAGCCCCAGCATTTT.

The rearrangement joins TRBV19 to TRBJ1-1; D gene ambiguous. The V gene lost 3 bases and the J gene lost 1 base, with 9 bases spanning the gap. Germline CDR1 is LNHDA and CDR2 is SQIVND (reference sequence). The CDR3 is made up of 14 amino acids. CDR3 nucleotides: TGTGCCAGTAGTATGAGCGGCGGGAACACTGAAGCTTTCTTT. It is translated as CASSMSGGNTEAFF.

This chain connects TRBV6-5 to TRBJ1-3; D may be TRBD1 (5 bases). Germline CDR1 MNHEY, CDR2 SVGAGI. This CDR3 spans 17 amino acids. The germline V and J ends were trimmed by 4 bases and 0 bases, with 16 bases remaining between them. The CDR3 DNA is TGTGCCAGCAGTTTCTTTCCCACAGGCTTCTCTGGAAACACCATATATTTT. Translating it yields CASSFFPTGFSGNTIYF.

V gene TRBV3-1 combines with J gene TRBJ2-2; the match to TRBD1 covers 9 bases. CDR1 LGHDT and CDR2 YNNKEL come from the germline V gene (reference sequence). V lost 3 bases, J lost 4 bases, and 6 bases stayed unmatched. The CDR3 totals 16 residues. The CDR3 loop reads CASSQEQGAVTGELFF. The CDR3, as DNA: TGTGCCAGCAGCCAGGAACAGGGGGCGGTCACCGGGGAGCTGTTTTTT.

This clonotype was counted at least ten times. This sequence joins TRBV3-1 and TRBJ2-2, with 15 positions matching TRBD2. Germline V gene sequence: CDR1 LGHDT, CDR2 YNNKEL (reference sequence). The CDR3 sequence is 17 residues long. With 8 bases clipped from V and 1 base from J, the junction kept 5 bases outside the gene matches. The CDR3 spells CASVRTSGRVNTGELFF. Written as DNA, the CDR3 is TGTGCCAGCGTTCGGACTAGCGGGAGGGTGAACACCGGGGAGCTGTTTTTT.

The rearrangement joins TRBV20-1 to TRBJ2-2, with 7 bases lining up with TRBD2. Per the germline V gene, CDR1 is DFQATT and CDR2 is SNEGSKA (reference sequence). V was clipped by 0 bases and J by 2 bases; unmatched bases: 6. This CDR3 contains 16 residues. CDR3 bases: TGCAGTGCTAGAGACTCGGCGGGAGTTAACACCGGGGAGCTGTTTTTT. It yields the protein CSARDSAGVNTGELFF.

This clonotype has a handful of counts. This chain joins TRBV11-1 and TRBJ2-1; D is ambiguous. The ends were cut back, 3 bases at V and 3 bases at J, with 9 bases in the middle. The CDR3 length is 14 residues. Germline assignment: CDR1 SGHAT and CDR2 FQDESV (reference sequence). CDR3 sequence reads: CASSFRWGYNEQFF. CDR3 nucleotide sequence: TGTGCCAGCAGCTTCCGATGGGGCTACAATGAGCAGTTCTTC.

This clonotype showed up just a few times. DNA of the CDR3: TGTGCTAGTGGTCCCACCAGTGCCGGGGAGCTGTTTTTT. Residues: CASGPTSAGELFF. J is TRBJ2-2 and V is TRBV12-5, with unresolved D. With 5 bases removed from V and 6 bases from J, the gap between germline ends came to 10 bases. The CDR3 extends over 13 amino acids. The germline V gene has CDR1 LGHNT and CDR2 FRNRAP. Variable domain in full (rest from reference TRBV12-5 and TRBJ2-2): DARVTQTPRHKVTEMGQEVTMRCQPILGHNTVFWYRQTMMQGLELLAYFRNRAPLDDSGMPKDRFSAEMPDATLATLKIQPSEPRDSAVYFCASGPTSAGELFFGEGSRLTVL.

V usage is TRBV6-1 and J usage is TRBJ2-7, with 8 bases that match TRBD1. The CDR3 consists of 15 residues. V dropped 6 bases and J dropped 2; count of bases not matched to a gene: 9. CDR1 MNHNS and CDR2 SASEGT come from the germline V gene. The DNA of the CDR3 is TGTGCCAGCAGCCAAGGACAGGGAACCCCCTACGAGCAGTACTTC. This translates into CASSQGQGTPYEQYF.

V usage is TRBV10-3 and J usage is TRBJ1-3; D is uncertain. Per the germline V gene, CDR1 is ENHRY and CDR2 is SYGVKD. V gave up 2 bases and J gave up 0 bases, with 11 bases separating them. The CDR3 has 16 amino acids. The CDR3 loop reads CAISEADGYSGNTIYF. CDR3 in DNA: TGTGCCATCAGTGAGGCAGACGGATACTCTGGAAACACCATATATTTT.